This T cell receptor beta chain appears in the sequencing data of a study of T-cell reconstitution after alpha-beta-depleted transplantation in children. This clonotype has just a few counts. No antigen is known for it. With V trimmed by 6 bases and J by 5 bases, 2 bases remained unmatched. This CDR3 comprises 13 residues. Germline values: CDR1 MDHEN, CDR2 SYDVKM. For TCRbeta, the library was prepared with unique molecular identifiers. TCRdb fed the PCR reads into MiXCR, producing one record per CDR3 protein. Of around 580,000 distinct CDR3 sequences listed, 25% to 30% were seen once; the top ten hold around a third. Study-level results: Counts and diversity of T cells one year after transplant came mostly from newly produced T cells.

The sample was PBMCs, taken before TCRalphabeta/CD19-depleted stem cell transplant. The clonotype comes from a boy under two years old with Wiskott-Aldrich syndrome, due to receive a stem cell transplant. This rearrangement joins TRBV28 to TRBJ2-1; 9 bases align to TRBD2. The CDR3 loop reads CASSPSGNNEQFF. DNA of the CDR3: TGTGCCAGCAGCCCTAGCGGGAACAATGAGCAGTTCTTC.